The 21 T cell receptor beta chains below come from one sample, sequenced in a study of technical replicates of blood from several donors. Generated by immunoSEQ multiplex PCR, the TCRdb table keeps only in-frame clones and is missing some. The data contain 75,000 to 95,000 clones, approximately 94% of them singletons. The source material was T cells isolated from PBMCs. Receptors were obtained from a human donor in good health.

The CDR3 bases are TGTGCCAGCAGTTACACAGGGAGCTACGAGCAGTACTTC. Translating it yields CASSYTGSYEQYF. The J gene is TRBJ2-7, the V gene TRBV6-5, with D perhaps matching TRBD1 (6 bases). Germline values: CDR1 MNHEY, CDR2 SVGAGI. The V and J ends lost 2 bases and 3 bases respectively, with 8 bases between them. This CDR3 is 13 amino acids long.

This clone has a single count. The V and J genes are TRBV5-1 and TRBJ1-4, with D maybe TRBD1 (6 bases). The V end was cut by 3 bases, the J end by 4 bases, with 10 bases between. This CDR3 spans 14 amino acids. From germline, CDR1 is SGHRS and CDR2 YFSETQ. In DNA, the CDR3 is TGCGCCAGCAGCTCAGGACAGATTAATGAAAAACTGTTTTTT. This codes for CASSSGQINEKLFF. Full variable domain (outside the CDR3, taken from reference TRBV5-1 and TRBJ1-4): KAGVTQTPRYLIKTRGQQVTLSCSPISGHRSVSWYQQTPGQGLQFLFEYFSETQRNKGNFPGRFSGRQFSNSRSEMNVSTLELGDSALYLCASSSGQINEKLFFGSGTQLSVL.

The chain couples TRBV19 to TRBJ1-5; 7 bases align to TRBD1. This CDR3 has 15 amino acids. The germline V gene has CDR1 LNHDA and CDR2 SQIVND (reference sequence). V dropped 6 bases and J dropped 0; count of bases not matched to a gene: 5. The CDR3 loop reads CASSWDRDSNQPQHF. Here the CDR3 DNA reads TGTGCCAGTAGCTGGGACAGAGATAGCAATCAGCCCCAGCATTTT.

Relative to its sample, this clone is medium-sized. The chain couples TRBV2 to TRBJ1-1; no firm D call. V lost 4 bases and J lost 7, with 13 bases in between. Germline V gene data show CDR1 as SNHLY and CDR2 as FYNNEI. The CDR3 contains 13 residues. CDR3: CASSALLVSEAFF. The CDR3 region has the DNA TGTGCCAGCAGTGCTCTCCTAGTCAGTGAAGCTTTCTTT.

The chain has TRBV9 and TRBJ2-2, with 9 bases aligning to TRBD1. The CDR3 totals 16 residues. After removal of 0 bases from V and 6 bases from J, the junction contained 6 bases not matched to a gene. Per the germline V gene, CDR1 is SGDLS and CDR2 is YYNGEE. For the CDR3, the DNA is TGTGCCAGCAGCGTAGCCCGGACAGGGGTGGCCGGGGAGCTGTTTTTT. Translating gives CASSVARTGVAGELFF.

This clone was seen a single time. The chain carries TRBV2 and TRBJ2-7, with TRBD1 matching 7 bases. V gave up 9 bases and J gave up 3 bases; unmatched junction bases: 11. Germline V CDR1 and CDR2: SNHLY, FYNNEI. The CDR3 loop spans 14 amino acids. In DNA, the CDR3 is TGTGCCAGGAGCCGCCGGGACAGCAACTACGAGCAGTACTTC. Its protein is CARSRRDSNYEQYF.

V gene TRBV4-1 combines with J gene TRBJ2-4; TRBD1 agrees at 8 bases. The CDR3 loop spans 16 amino acids. Germline V gives CDR1 MGHRA, CDR2 YSYEKL. The junction had 8 bases not matched to a gene; V was cut back by 0 bases and J by 7 bases. The CDR3 coding sequence is TGCGCCAGCAGCCAAGATGGCCAGGGGGCGAGGAACATTCAGTACTTC. Residues: CASSQDGQGARNIQYF.

The chain uses TRBV6-5 and TRBJ2-1; weak D call: TRBD2 (6 bases). Germline loops: CDR1 MNHEY, CDR2 SVGAGI. V was clipped by 4 bases and J by 5 bases, with 15 bases between them. CDR3 size: 15 residues. CDR3 DNA: TGTGCCAGCAGTTCGGAGGGGTCGTCCCACAATGAGCAGTTCTTC. As protein: CASSSEGSSHNEQFF.

This clone was seen only once. The chain has TRBV10-3 and TRBJ1-1, with D perhaps TRBD1 (6 bases). This CDR3 is built from 14 residues. V was clipped by 3 bases and J by 5 bases, with 13 bases between them. Per the germline V gene, CDR1 is ENHRY and CDR2 is SYGVKD. CDR3 amino acids: CAISDPDRRTEAFF. The CDR3 DNA follows: TGTGCCATCAGTGATCCTGACAGGCGGACTGAAGCTTTCTTT.

The chain recombines TRBV27 with TRBJ2-3; 10 bases fit TRBD2. The CDR3 sequence is 13 residues long. Germline assignment: CDR1 MNHEY and CDR2 SMNVEV (reference sequence). V lost 4 bases and J lost 11; bases outside the gene matches: 6. The CDR3 sequence is CASSWGLAGEQYF. CDR3 coding DNA: TGTGCCAGCAGTTGGGGGCTAGCGGGGGAGCAGTATTTT.

The rearrangement uses TRBV30 and TRBJ2-3; 8 bases align to TRBD2. The CDR3 runs to 15 residues. Germline trimming cut 2 bases from V and 6 bases from J; bases unmatched to any gene: 10. Germline CDR1 reads GTSNPN; CDR2 reads SVGIG (reference sequence). The CDR3 spells CAWSPDAGGADTQYF. CDR3 coding DNA: TGTGCCTGGAGTCCCGATGCGGGAGGCGCGGATACGCAGTATTTT.

This clone was seen once. The genes are TRBV28 and TRBJ2-3, with a tentative D call TRBD1 (6 bases). The CDR3 runs to 21 residues. The V and J ends lost 3 bases and 0 bases respectively, with 28 bases between them. Germline-derived CDR1 and CDR2 are MDHEN and SYDVKM. The CDR3 DNA reads as TGTGCCAGCAGTTTCGTATGGTGCACCGAGACAGGTTGGACTAGCACAGATACGCAGTATTTT. It yields the protein CASSFVWCTETGWTSTDTQYF.

This clone was seen only once. The chain links TRBV15 to TRBJ2-3, with 14 bases fitting TRBD2. Losses at the gene ends were 3 bases for V and 4 bases for J; bases not matched to a gene: 3. The CDR3 spans 16 residues. CDR1 and CDR2 (germline): LNHNV, YYDKDF (reference sequence). The CDR3 nucleotides read TGTGCCACCAGCAGCGGGACTAGCGGGAGATCAGATACGCAGTATTTT. It yields the protein CATSSGTSGRSDTQYF.

The chain is built from TRBV18 and TRBJ2-7; the match to TRBD1 covers 8 bases. The CDR3 spans 15 residues. V shed 5 bases, J shed 1 base, and the junction held 7 bases outside the gene matches. CDR1 is KGHSH and CDR2 is LQKENI in the germline V gene. CDR3 nucleotide sequence: TGTGCCAGCTCATCCCGGGACAGGACGTCCTACGAGCAGTACTTC. This codes for CASSSRDRTSYEQYF.

The V gene is TRBV5-1, the J gene TRBJ2-1; 7 bases match TRBD2. V was clipped by 4 bases and J by 15 bases; unmatched bases: 13. Per the germline V gene, CDR1 is SGHRS and CDR2 is YFSETQ. The CDR3 runs to 13 residues. Written as DNA, the CDR3 is TGCGCCAGCAGCCCCGATCAGGGACTACTCTCGTTCTTC. It encodes CASSPDQGLLSFF.

The gene calls are TRBV25-1 and TRBJ2-7; 8 nucleotides agree with TRBD2. V was clipped by 10 bases and J by 6 bases; unmatched bases: 5. The CDR3 consists of 11 residues. Germline-derived CDR1 and CDR2 are MGHDK and SYGVNS. For the CDR3, the DNA is TGTGCCACCGGGACTAGTTTCGAGCAGTACTTC. It yields the protein CATGTSFEQYF.

The chain joins TRBV11-3 to TRBJ1-1; no clear D gene. CDR1 and CDR2 (germline): SGHNT, YENEEA. The V end was cut by 5 bases, the J end by 3 bases, with 22 bases between. The CDR3 sequence is 17 residues long. The CDR3 sequence: CASSPHPRRERYTEAFF. The DNA of the CDR3 is TGTGCCAGCAGCCCTCACCCCCGGCGGGAGCGTTACACTGAAGCTTTCTTT.

The table lists this clone with a count of one. This sequence joins TRBV18 and TRBJ1-2; perhaps TRBD1 as D (5 bases). V lost 3 bases, J lost 3 bases, and 14 bases lay in between. The CDR3 totals 15 residues. Per the germline V gene, CDR1 is KGHSH and CDR2 is LQKENI. DNA of the CDR3: TGTGCCAGCTCACCCTACCGCGGGGGAGACTATGGCTACACCTTC. Translating it yields CASSPYRGGDYGYTF.

The V gene is TRBV5-8, the J gene TRBJ1-1; D is unresolved. The CDR3 totals 14 residues. In germline, CDR1 is SGHTS, CDR2 YDEGEE. Trimming took 3 bases from V and 8 from J, leaving 17 bases between them. This chain's CDR3 is CASSYPPGNQEAFF. In DNA form, the CDR3 reads TGTGCCAGCAGCTATCCCCCGGGAAATCAAGAAGCTTTCTTT.

CDR3: CASSPRASSQETQYF. The CDR3 DNA follows: TGTGCCAGCAGCCCCCGTGCGTCTAGCCAAGAGACCCAGTACTTC. The chain uses TRBV5-4 and TRBJ2-5; D is ambiguous. Germline assignment: CDR1 SGHNT and CDR2 YYREEE (reference sequence). This CDR3 has 15 residues. V was clipped by 4 bases and J by 1 base, with 14 bases between them.

As DNA, the CDR3 is TGTGCCAGCAGCAAAGGGCAGGGGGTGGTTCAGCCCCAGCATTTT. This gives the protein CASSKGQGVVQPQHF. The chain links TRBV21-1 to TRBJ1-5; the D call of TRBD1 is as the table states it, not checked on the DNA. TRBV21-1 is marked as a pseudogene. The CDR3 spans 15 residues.